The next 7 T cell receptor beta chains were all read from a single sample in a study of T cell repertoires in cytomegalovirus infection. These receptors have no known antigen. TCRdb reprocessed the reads via MiXCR and lists one record per CDR3 protein. In the table there are about 340,000 distinct CDR3 sequences, roughly 29% of which are singletons. The sample was cultured PBMCs, taken from culture after CMV antigen stimulation. These receptors were collected from a human donor in good health (CMV status not recorded). Some clones in this sample may be carry-over from other donors' samples.

This clonotype was seen only a few times. The V call is TRBV5-5, the J call TRBJ2-3; 16 nucleotides match TRBD2. J gave up 5 bases and V 2 bases, and 5 bases lay outside the gene matches. The germline V gene has CDR1 SGHKS and CDR2 YYEKEE (reference sequence). The CDR3 length is 17 residues. The CDR3 loop reads CASSFLGLAGGVDTQYF. CDR3 sequence (DNA): TGTGCCAGCAGCTTTCTGGGACTAGCGGGAGGGGTAGATACGCAGTATTTT.

The chain uses TRBV6-1 and TRBJ2-2; D could derive from TRBD1 or TRBD2 (5 bases each). CDR1 and CDR2 from the germline V gene are MNHNS and SASEGT. Deletions cut 5 bases from V and 0 bases from J, with 10 bases between. This CDR3 is built from 15 residues. CDR3: CASSYEGTNTGELFF. CDR3 DNA sequence: TGTGCCAGCAGTTACGAGGGGACGAACACCGGGGAGCTGTTTTTT.

The genes are TRBV6-5 and TRBJ1-5; a weak D match, TRBD1 (5 bases). The germline V gene encodes CDR1 MNHEY and CDR2 SVGAGI. The CDR3 is 19 residues long. With 3 bases removed from V and 1 base from J, the gap between germline ends came to 22 bases. CDR3 region: CASSYRAPRWGVSNQPQHF. In DNA form, the CDR3 reads TGTGCCAGCAGTTATCGGGCCCCGAGGTGGGGGGTGAGCAATCAGCCCCAGCATTTT.

In this sample, this clonotype turned up once. The chain recombines TRBV2 with TRBJ1-1, with a weak D call TRBD1 (5 bases). Germline CDR1 and CDR2: SNHLY and FYNNEI. The CDR3 loop spans 11 amino acids. V was cut by 10 bases and J by 1 base, with 7 bases left in between. The CDR3 nucleotides are TGTGCCACACAGGAGAACACTGAAGCTTTCTTT. Protein: CATQENTEAFF. Complete variable domain (other parts from reference TRBV2 and TRBJ1-1): EPEVTQTPSHQVTQMGQEVILRCVPISNHLYFYWYRQILGQKVEFLVSFYNNEISEKSEIFDDQFSVERPDGSNFTLKIRSTKLEDSAMYFCATQENTEAFFGQGTRLTVV.

About this clonotype: A read error may account for a junction end that differs from germline. The chain joins TRBV5-1 to TRBJ2-1; D is perhaps TRBD2 (5 bases). The CDR3 runs to 19 residues. Germline CDR1 SGHRS, CDR2 YFSETQ. CDR3 protein: CASRAGAGILTSSYDEQFF. The CDR3 DNA reads TGCGCCAGCAGAGCAGGAGCCGGGATTCTCACGAGCTCCTACGATGAGCAGTTCTTC.

The chain recombines TRBV12-3 or TRBV12-4 with TRBJ2-7; either TRBD1 or TRBD2 may supply D (6 bases each). Deletions cut 8 bases from V and 5 bases from J, with 13 bases between. The CDR3 extends over 12 amino acids. The CDR3 DNA follows: TGTGCCAGCCGGGGGCGCGCCCACGAGCAGTACTTC. The encoded protein is CASRGRAHEQYF.

The V and J genes are TRBV18 and TRBJ1-2; D is undetermined. The CDR3 is 16 residues long. V was pared by 3 bases and J by 3 bases, with 17 bases between. Germline values: CDR1 KGHSH, CDR2 LQKENI. The DNA for the CDR3 is TGTGCCAGCTCACCGGCGCGGCCCCGAACGGACTATGGCTACACCTTC. Translating it yields CASSPARPRTDYGYTF.